A single sample is the source of the 5 T cell receptor beta chains below, sequenced in a study of metastatic and nonmetastatic thyroid tumors. Treatment of any kind had been given to no patient before thyroid surgery. MiXCR was used by TCRdb to re-call the PCR reads. Of roughly 4,500 clones in the sample, approximately 40% were seen once. The sample taken for sequencing was tumor tissue. The origin of the receptors is a male donor with papillary thyroid cancer or a benign thyroid nodule (not recorded which). Some clones in this sample may be carry-over from other donors' samples.

The chain carries TRBV30 and TRBJ2-2, with D perhaps given as TRBD1 or TRBD2 (6 bases each). Germline V gene data show CDR1 as GTSNPN and CDR2 as SVGIG (reference sequence). The CDR3 covers 14 residues. Trimming cost V 3 bases and J 5 bases, with 13 bases left between them. CDR3 in amino acids: CAWRWGASTGELFF. In DNA form, the CDR3 reads TGTGCCTGGAGGTGGGGGGCGAGTACCGGGGAGCTGTTTTTT.

This clone occurred a few times. The CDR3 DNA sequence: TGTGCCAGCAGTTACTCCGCAGGTTCCCCTCACTATGGCTACACCTTC. Translation: CASSYSAGSPHYGYTF. The rearrangement links TRBV6-5 to TRBJ1-2; no reliable D call. The CDR3 sequence is 16 residues long. Germline V gene lookup returns CDR1 MNHEY and CDR2 SVGAGI. V gave up 0 bases and J gave up 3 bases, with 14 bases separating them.

There are a few counts of this clone. The chain couples TRBV7-9 to TRBJ1-2; D gene unclear. This CDR3 is built from 13 residues. From germline, CDR1 is SEHNR and CDR2 FQNEAQ (reference sequence). Trimming left V 2 bases short and J 4 bases short, with 8 bases between. The DNA of the CDR3 is TGTGCCAGCAGCTTAAGTAACCTCTATGGCTACACCTTC. This sequence encodes CASSLSNLYGYTF.

This chain joins TRBV6-2 or TRBV6-3 and TRBJ1-6; 7 nucleotides line up with TRBD1. This CDR3 has 15 residues. Germline V gives CDR1 MNHEY, CDR2 SVGEGT. V gave up 7 bases and J gave up 3 bases; unmatched junction bases: 6. The CDR3 loop is CASTRTGYYNSPLHF. The CDR3 DNA follows: TGTGCCAGCACCCGGACAGGCTACTATAATTCACCCCTCCACTTT.

This clone showed up just a few times. The chain employs TRBV6-1 and TRBJ1-5; 8 positions match TRBD1. Trimming at V came to 7 bases and at J to 5 bases, leaving 4 bases not matched to a gene. Germline V lookup: CDR1 MNHNS, CDR2 SASEGT. The CDR3 has 13 amino acids. The CDR3 region has the DNA TGTGCCAGCATGGGGACAGGATATCAGCCCCAGCATTTT. Protein sequence: CASMGTGYQPQHF.